Listed here are 5 T cell receptor beta chains from one sample, sequenced in a study of glioma-infiltrating T cells. TCR alpha and beta CDR3 regions were amplified from RNA using iRepertoire nested multiplex PCR. TCRdb independently ran MiXCR on the multiplex PCR reads; one entry per CDR3 protein. The repertoire has about 210,000 distinct CDR3 sequences, approximately 30% of them found once; the top ten carry roughly a fifth. The sequenced sample consisted of glioma tissue, nonneoplastic brain tissue, or PBMCs (not recorded which). Receptors originate from a human donor with low-grade glioma or glioblastoma, undergoing nonglioma brain surgery, or in good health (not recorded which).

The chain joins TRBV30 to TRBJ2-2; TRBD2 might be the D (6 bases). The CDR3 has 14 amino acids. Germline V gene sequence: CDR1 GTSNPN, CDR2 SVGIG (reference sequence). V lost 3 bases, J lost 1 base, and 9 bases lay in between. The CDR3 bases are TGTGCCTGGAGCCGGGACTTGAACACCGGGGAGCTGTTTTTT. Protein product: CAWSRDLNTGELFF.

This clonotype was observed many times. The V gene is TRBV18, the J gene TRBJ1-1; 10 nucleotides match TRBD1. V lost 3 bases, J lost 7 bases, and 2 bases stayed unmatched. The CDR3 has 13 residues. Germline values: CDR1 KGHSH, CDR2 LQKENI. The CDR3 bases are TGTGCCAGCTCACCGCGGACAGGGGGTGAAGCTTTCTTT. The encoded protein is CASSPRTGGEAFF. The variable domain in full, with the rest retrieved from reference TRBV18 and TRBJ1-1, is NAGVMQNPRHLVRRRGQEARLRCSPMKGHSHVYWYRQLPEEGLKFMVYLQKENIIDESGMPKERFSAEFPKEGPSILRIQQVVRGDSAAYFCASSPRTGGEAFFGQGTRLTVV.

The gene calls are TRBV28 and TRBJ1-1; 8 nucleotides match TRBD1. V lost 0 bases, J lost 5 bases, and 5 bases stayed unmatched. The CDR3 is 15 residues long. Germline assignment: CDR1 MDHEN and CDR2 SYDVKM. DNA of the CDR3: TGTGCCAGCAGTTTATGGCAGGGGGCGCAAACTGAAGCTTTCTTT. This gives the protein CASSLWQGAQTEAFF.

This clonotype was found many times. The chain couples TRBV6-2 or TRBV6-3 to TRBJ1-6; D remains ambiguous. Trimming took off 2 bases at V and 9 bases at J, with 11 bases between the two ends. From germline, CDR1 is MNHEY and CDR2 SVGEGT. This CDR3 has 14 amino acids. In DNA form, the CDR3 reads TGTGCCAGCAGTTACGAGCGGAGGATTTCACCCCTCCACTTT. Translated: CASSYERRISPLHF.

This clonotype turned up a few times. The gene calls are TRBV7-2 and TRBJ2-7; 14 nucleotides line up with TRBD2. Germline values: CDR1 SGHTA, CDR2 FQGNSA. V shed 4 bases, J shed 3 bases, and the junction held 5 bases outside the gene matches. This CDR3 region has 16 residues. CDR3 in DNA: TGTGCCAGCAGCTCCGGGACTAGCGGGAGTATCTACGAGCAGTACTTC. This translates into CASSSGTSGSIYEQYF.